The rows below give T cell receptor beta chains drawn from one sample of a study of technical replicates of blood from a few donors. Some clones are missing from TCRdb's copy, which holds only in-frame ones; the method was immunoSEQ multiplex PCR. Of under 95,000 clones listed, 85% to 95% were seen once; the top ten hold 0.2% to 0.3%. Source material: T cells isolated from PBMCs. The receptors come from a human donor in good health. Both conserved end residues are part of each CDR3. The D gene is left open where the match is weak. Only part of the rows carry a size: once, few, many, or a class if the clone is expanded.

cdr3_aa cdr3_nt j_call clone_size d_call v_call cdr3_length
CASSELSGSGSGYTF TGTGCCAGCAGTGAACTTTCAGGGTCCGGTTCGGGCTACACCTTC TRBJ1-2 NA NA TRBV6-1 15
CASSIAGGPGANVLTF TGTGCCAGTAGTATAGCAGGGGGACCTGGGGCCAACGTCCTGACTTTC TRBJ2-6 NA TRBD1 TRBV19 16
CAISPGTGVGNTEAFF TGTGCCATCAGTCCCGGGACAGGGGTGGGGAACACTGAAGCTTTCTTT TRBJ1-1 NA TRBD1 TRBV10-3 16
CASSVLAGSSYNEQFF TGTGCCAGCAGTGTTCTAGCGGGCTCCTCCTACAATGAGCAGTTCTTC TRBJ2-1 NA TRBD2 TRBV6-1 16
CASSEAGRPRNEQFF TGCGCCAGCAGTGAGGCGGGTAGGCCTCGAAATGAGCAGTTCTTC TRBJ2-1 once NA TRBV10-2 15
CASSPGHLNYGYTF TGTGCCAGCAGTCCCGGACACCTCAACTATGGCTACACCTTC TRBJ1-2 NA NA TRBV6-5 14
CASSRQARNTEAFF TGTGCCAGCAGTAGACAGGCAAGGAACACTGAAGCTTTCTTT TRBJ1-1 NA NA TRBV6-6 14
CASSDRDTGELFF TGTGCCAGCAGTGACAGAGACACCGGGGAGCTGTTTTTT TRBJ2-2 NA NA TRBV6-4 13
CASRDRQGIGELFF TGTGCCAGCAGGGATAGACAGGGAATCGGGGAGCTGTTTTTT TRBJ2-2 NA TRBD1 TRBV2 14
CAWSVARGRDYGYTF TGTGCCTGGAGTGTAGCTAGGGGGCGGGACTATGGCTACACCTTC TRBJ1-2 once TRBD1 TRBV30 15
CASSLLTRVETQYF TGTGCCAGCAGCTTGTTAACCAGGGTAGAGACCCAGTACTTC TRBJ2-5 NA NA TRBV5-6 14
CASKPQGNQPQHF TGTGCCAGCAAACCCCAGGGAAATCAGCCCCAGCATTTT TRBJ1-5 NA NA TRBV2 13
CAWSVLGGGYTF TGTGCCTGGAGTGTATTGGGGGGTGGCTACACCTTC TRBJ1-2 NA NA TRBV30 12
CASSPAADYEQYF TGTGCCAGTAGTCCAGCCGCGGACTACGAGCAGTACTTC TRBJ2-7 NA NA TRBV19 13
CASSPRRRTQSYNEQFF TGTGCCAGCTCACCACGCAGGAGGACCCAATCCTACAATGAGCAGTTCTTC TRBJ2-1 NA NA TRBV18 17
CASSLLTAEAFF TGTGCCAGCAGTTTATTAACAGCTGAAGCTTTCTTT TRBJ1-1 NA NA TRBV2 12
CASSQVAGGNYGYTF TGCGCCAGCAGCCAAGTCGCAGGGGGTAACTATGGCTACACCTTC TRBJ1-2 NA TRBD1 TRBV4-1 15
CASSDPFIDGTIGEKLFF TGTGCCAGCAGTGACCCCTTCATAGATGGGACTATAGGGGAAAAACTGTTTTTT TRBJ1-4 NA NA TRBV6-1 18
CAGQPEAFF TGTGCCGGACAACCTGAAGCTTTCTTT TRBJ1-1 NA NA TRBV3-1/TRBV3-2 9
CASRRSGGSSTDTQYF TGTGCCAGCAGGAGGAGCGGGGGGTCTAGCACAGATACGCAGTATTTT TRBJ2-3 NA TRBD2 TRBV2 16
CASSPGQGSYEQYF TGTGCCAGCAGCCCGGGACAGGGGTCCTACGAGCAGTACTTC TRBJ2-7 NA TRBD1 TRBV14 14
CAWSVGGGEQYF TGTGCCTGGAGTGTAGGGGGCGGCGAGCAGTACTTC TRBJ2-7 NA TRBD1 TRBV30 12
CASSQGVNTEAFF TGTGCCAGCAGCCAAGGAGTGAACACTGAAGCTTTCTTT TRBJ1-1 NA NA TRBV6-6 13
CASSTSGGAVADTQYF TGTGCCAGCAGCACTAGCGGGGGGGCCGTCGCAGATACGCAGTATTTT TRBJ2-3 NA TRBD2 TRBV9 16
CASSLRLAGSYEQYF TGTGCCAGCAGCTTAAGACTAGCGGGAAGCTACGAGCAGTACTTC TRBJ2-7 NA TRBD2 TRBV11-1 15
CASSFRGRGGHGNQPQHF TGTGCCAGCAGTTTTAGGGGTCGGGGGGGGCACGGCAATCAGCCCCAGCATTTT TRBJ1-5 NA NA TRBV28 18
CASFNLVDLPRGGYTF TGTGCCAGCTTCAATTTGGTGGACTTGCCCAGGGGTGGCTACACCTTC TRBJ1-2 NA NA TRBV7-9 16
CATSREGTSGRETQYF TGTGCCACCAGCAGAGAAGGGACTAGCGGGAGAGAGACCCAGTACTTC TRBJ2-5 NA TRBD2 TRBV15 16
CASTSGGTDTQYF TGTGCCAGCACTAGCGGTGGCACAGATACGCAGTATTTT TRBJ2-3 NA TRBD2 TRBV25-1 13
CSVVSPASGRDTYEQYF TGCAGCGTTGTTAGCCCTGCTAGCGGGAGGGATACCTACGAGCAGTACTTC TRBJ2-7 NA TRBD2 TRBV29-1 17
CASSSAYEQYF TGTGCCAGCAGCTCAGCCTACGAGCAGTACTTC TRBJ2-7 once NA TRBV7-9 11
CASSQSSGDTDTQYF TGCGCCAGCAGCCAATCTAGCGGGGACACAGATACGCAGTATTTT TRBJ2-3 NA TRBD2 TRBV4-1 15
CASSGPGRYGYTF TGTGCCAGCAGTGGACCAGGGCGCTATGGCTACACCTTC TRBJ1-2 NA NA TRBV6-5 13
CAGQSGFVRGGELFF TGTGCCGGACAATCTGGGTTTGTAAGAGGCGGGGAGCTGTTTTTT TRBJ2-2 NA NA TRBV28 15
CASGVSLAGEGETQYF TGTGCCAGCGGAGTGAGTCTAGCGGGAGAGGGGGAGACCCAGTACTTC TRBJ2-5 NA TRBD2 TRBV2 16
CASGGPMSYEQYF TGTGCCAGCGGCGGGCCAATGTCCTACGAGCAGTACTTC TRBJ2-7 NA NA TRBV11-2 13
CASSWTGYLYNSPLHF TGTGCCAGCAGCTGGACGGGGTACCTCTATAATTCACCCCTCCACTTT TRBJ1-6 NA NA TRBV5-8 16
CASSQEVGRGLVNTEAFF TGTGCCAGCAGCCAAGAAGTTGGCAGGGGGTTGGTGAACACTGAAGCTTTCTTT TRBJ1-1 NA TRBD1 TRBV4-2 18
CATSTPGTRLSTDTQYF TGTGCCACTAGTACTCCGGGGACAAGACTATCCACAGATACGCAGTATTTT TRBJ2-3 NA NA TRBV19 17
CASSMDGQANQPQHF TGTGCCAGTAGTATGGATGGACAGGCCAATCAGCCCCAGCATTTT TRBJ1-5 NA TRBD1 TRBV19 15
CASSQIGQGRDTQYF TGTGCCAGCAGTCAAATTGGACAGGGGCGGGATACGCAGTATTTT TRBJ2-3 NA TRBD1 TRBV6-1 15
CASSSQTESLYEQYF TGCGCCAGCAGCTCGCAGACGGAGTCCCTCTACGAGCAGTACTTC TRBJ2-7 NA NA TRBV5-1 15
CASSLLGVGYGYTF TGTGCCAGCAGCCTCCTAGGGGTGGGGTATGGCTACACCTTC TRBJ1-2 once NA TRBV6-1 14
CASSSPGDEQYF TGTGCCAGCAGCTCCCCAGGGGACGAGCAGTACTTC TRBJ2-7 NA NA TRBV6-5 12
CASSFVTSGGGYQETQYF TGCGCCAGCAGCTTTGTCACTAGCGGGGGAGGGTACCAAGAGACCCAGTACTTC TRBJ2-5 NA TRBD2 TRBV5-1 18